This section outlines one TCR beta chain sequence together with its context. Its antigen remains unknown. Trimming removed 3 bases at V and 8 bases at J, with 14 bases between. Germline CDR1 and CDR2: DFQATT and SNEGSKA (reference sequence). The CDR3 has 13 amino acids. The data were taken from a study of CD8 T cells in Susac syndrome. Turning to the study itself: The sequenced Susac syndrome patients included six who had clinically active disease and under 10 who were in remission.

Random hexamers were used to reverse transcribe an amount of roughly 0.45 to 1 ug RNA. The amplification used immunoSEQ multiplex PCR on TCR beta CDR3; it spanned 54 Vbeta and 13 Jbeta. TCRdb recomputed calls from the immunoSEQ multiplex PCR reads with MiXCR, one row per CDR3 protein. The sample shows 77,000 or so distinct CDR3 sequences, under 95% of them seen only once. Negative isolation yielded the CD8+ and CD4+ T cells, while FACS enriched the TEMRA cells. Findings and caveats of the study: The number of individuals included in the study's TCR sequencing and HLA analysis was acknowledged as relatively small.

V gene TRBV20-1 combines with J gene TRBJ2-1, with a tentative D call TRBD2 (6 bases). Sequenced material: CD4+ T cells from PBMCs. The source is a human donor with Susac syndrome. CDR3: CSASVTRAYEQFF. CDR3 nucleotide sequence: TGCAGTGCTAGCGTGACTAGAGCCTATGAGCAGTTCTTC.